Listed below are T cell receptor beta chains from one sample, sequenced in a study of beta chain features in type 1 diabetes. Only in-frame clones appear in the TCRdb table, and some are missing; sequencing was by immunoSEQ multiplex PCR. The sample includes under 450,000 clones, roughly 13% of them seen just once. Sequenced sample: naive CD4+ T cells from blood. The receptor set was obtained from a young man in good health. The conserved cysteine and the conserved F or W are not part of the CDR3 here. A D gene is named only where the DNA matches it firmly.

cdr3_aa v_call cdr3_length d_call
AWSVGGTSGHQETQY TRBV30 15 TRBD2
ASSLARDTQY TRBV7-2 10 -
ASSYPGARRTQY TRBV28 12 -
ASSLRLGSGANVLT TRBV5-1 14 -
ASSKGRGLATSTDTQY TRBV21-1 16 -
ASSHLLAGGSTDTQY TRBV4-1 15 TRBD2
ASSSYPGQGAGSPLH TRBV5-1 15 TRBD1
ASSLDSHYGYT TRBV7-9 11 -
ASRGNTEAF TRBV5-1 9 -
ASSSRAGTSESEQF TRBV7-9 14 TRBD2
ASRLGAKTGEF TRBV5-1 11 TRBD1
AWSEESHTQY TRBV30 10 -
ASSSSVGGGGEQF TRBV21-1 13 -
ASSLIGNGYT TRBV28 10 -
ASSYSGAYGYT TRBV6-5 11 -
AWSYRRSSGNTIY TRBV30 13 -
ASSQEGSAAAGYT TRBV4-3 13 -
ATGALTTEAF TRBV6-5 10 -
ASSVSGTNYGYT TRBV9 12 -
ASSIWATDNQETQY TRBV19 14 -
ASSGLAKNIQY TRBV9 11 -
ASSQVGQSYEQY TRBV14 12 TRBD1
ASSSRHNEQF TRBV27 10 -
AGSGRGGLTDTQY TRBV7-2 13 TRBD2
ATSRDLGNRDAEQF TRBV15 14 -
ASSYGQPQETQY TRBV5-1 12 -
ASRSSGANVLT TRBV2 11 -
ASSLLKGSYNEQF TRBV2 13 -
ASSIGDRVAKNIQY TRBV19 14 TRBD1
ASSPAGQGLRGRYTEAF TRBV7-8 17 TRBD1
ASSVSNQPQH TRBV18 10 -
AWTRLAGSDTQY TRBV30 12 TRBD2
ASSAKTVVSSGANVLT TRBV6-1 16 -
ASSYSEVRAETQY TRBV6-5 13 -
ASTLAGVWNEQF TRBV5-1 12 TRBD2
ASSPTRGYGYT TRBV7-8 11 -
ASSRGWSAIGYT TRBV6-5 12 -
ASSVGGYSNQPQH TRBV9 13 -
ASTNYAGGVSGEKNIQY TRBV27 17 TRBD2
ASSLVRGNEENIQY TRBV7-8 14 -
SLRAGQAYNEQF TRBV29-1 12 TRBD1
ASGYGEETQY TRBV9 10 -
ASSQASYGYT TRBV14 10 -
ASSRSGGEKLF TRBV18 11 -
ASSGTALHTEAF TRBV7-2 12 TRBD1
ASSLPLGQTNEQF TRBV6-1 13 -
ASSLGSGGYNEQF TRBV6-5 13 -
ASSLVSTEETQY TRBV5-6 12 -
ASSQIAVGANVLT TRBV9 13 -
ASRRLADNEQF TRBV5-1 11 TRBD2
ASSLTGVQPQH TRBV7-9 11 TRBD1
ASSLDSRVSYNEQF TRBV19 14 -
ASSTMNTEAF TRBV9 10 -
ASSPRQGGEQY TRBV7-2 11 TRBD1
ASTATGNQPQH TRBV7-2 11 TRBD1
ASSFGGSMETQY TRBV7-2 12 -
SVDRQAQETQY TRBV29-1 11 -
ASSQVNAGGPVDIQY TRBV4-1 15 -
ASSLNPPSGGYNEQF TRBV25-1 15 TRBD2
ASSLRGLAYEQY TRBV28 12 -